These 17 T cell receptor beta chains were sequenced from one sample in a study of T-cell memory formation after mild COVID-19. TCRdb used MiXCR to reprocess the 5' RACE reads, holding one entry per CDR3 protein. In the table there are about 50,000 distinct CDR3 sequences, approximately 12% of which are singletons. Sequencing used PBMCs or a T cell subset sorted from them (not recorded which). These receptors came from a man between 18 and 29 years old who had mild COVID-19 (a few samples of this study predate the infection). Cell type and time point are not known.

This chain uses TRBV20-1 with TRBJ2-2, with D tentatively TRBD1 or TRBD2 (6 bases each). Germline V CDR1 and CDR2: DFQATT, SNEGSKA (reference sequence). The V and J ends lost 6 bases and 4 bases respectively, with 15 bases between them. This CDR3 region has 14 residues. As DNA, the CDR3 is TGCAGTGCCTCACGGGGGCAGGGCACCGGGGAGCTGTTTTTT. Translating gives CSASRGQGTGELFF.

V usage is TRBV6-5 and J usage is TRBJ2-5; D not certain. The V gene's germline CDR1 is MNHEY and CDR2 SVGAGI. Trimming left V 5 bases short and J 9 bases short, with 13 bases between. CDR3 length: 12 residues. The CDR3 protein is CASSPPHGAQYF. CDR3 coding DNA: TGTGCCAGCAGTCCCCCCCATGGGGCCCAGTACTTC.

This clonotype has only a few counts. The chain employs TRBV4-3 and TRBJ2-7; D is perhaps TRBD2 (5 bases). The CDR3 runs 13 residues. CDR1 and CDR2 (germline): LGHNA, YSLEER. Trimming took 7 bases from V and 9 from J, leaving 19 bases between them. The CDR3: CASTYKRRDVQYV. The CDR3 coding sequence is TGCGCCAGCACCTATAAACGACGGGATGTGCAGTACGTC.

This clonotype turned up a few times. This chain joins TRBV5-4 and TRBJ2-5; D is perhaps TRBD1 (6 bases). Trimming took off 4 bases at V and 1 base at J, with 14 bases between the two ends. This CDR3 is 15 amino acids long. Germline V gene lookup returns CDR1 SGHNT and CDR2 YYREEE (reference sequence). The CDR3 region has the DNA TGTGCCAGCAGCGGCCCACAGGGCCCCCAAGAGACCCAGTACTTC. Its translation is CASSGPQGPQETQYF.

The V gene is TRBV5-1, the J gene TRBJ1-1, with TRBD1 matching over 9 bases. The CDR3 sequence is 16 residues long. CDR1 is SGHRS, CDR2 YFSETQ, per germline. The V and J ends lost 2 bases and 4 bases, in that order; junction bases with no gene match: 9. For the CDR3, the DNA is TGCGCCAGCAGCTTTACAGGGGGCTCTGGAAGCACTGAAGCTTTCTTT. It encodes CASSFTGGSGSTEAFF.

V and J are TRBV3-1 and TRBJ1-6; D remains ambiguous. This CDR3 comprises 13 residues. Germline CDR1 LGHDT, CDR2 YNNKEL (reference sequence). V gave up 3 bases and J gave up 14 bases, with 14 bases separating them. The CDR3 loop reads CASSQNEGLTLHF. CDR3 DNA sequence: TGTGCCAGCAGCCAGAATGAAGGTTTGACCCTCCACTTT.

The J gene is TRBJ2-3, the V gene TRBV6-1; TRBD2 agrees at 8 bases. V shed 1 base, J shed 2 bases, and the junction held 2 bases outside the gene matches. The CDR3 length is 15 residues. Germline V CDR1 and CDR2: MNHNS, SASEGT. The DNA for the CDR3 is TGTGCCAGCAGTGAAGGGACTAGCCACACAGATACGCAGTATTTT. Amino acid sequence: CASSEGTSHTDTQYF.

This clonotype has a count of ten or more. The CDR3 DNA is TGTGCCAGCAGCCCCTCACAGGGAACCGGGGAGCTGTTTTTT. Translating it yields CASSPSQGTGELFF. The V and J genes are TRBV11-2 and TRBJ2-2, with a possible D match to TRBD1 (6 bases). Germline CDR1 and CDR2: SGHAT and FQNNGV. Trimming pared 5 bases from V and 5 bases from J, leaving 12 bases between. CDR3 length: 14 residues. The variable domain in full, completed from reference TRBV11-2 and TRBJ2-2, reads EAGVAQSPRYKIIEKRQSVAFWCNPISGHATLYWYQQILGQGPKLLIQFQNNGVVDDSQLPKDRFSAERLKGVDSTLKIQPAKLEDSAVYLCASSPSQGTGELFFGEGSRLTVL.

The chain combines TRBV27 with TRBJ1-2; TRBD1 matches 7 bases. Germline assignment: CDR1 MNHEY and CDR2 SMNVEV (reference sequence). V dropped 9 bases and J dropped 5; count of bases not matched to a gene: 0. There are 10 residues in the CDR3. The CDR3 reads CARQGYGYTF. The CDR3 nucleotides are TGTGCCAGACAGGGGTATGGCTACACCTTC.

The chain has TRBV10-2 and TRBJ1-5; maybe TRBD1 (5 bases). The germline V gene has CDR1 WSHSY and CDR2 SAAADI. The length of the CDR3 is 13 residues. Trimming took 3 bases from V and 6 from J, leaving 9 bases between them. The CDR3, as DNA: TGCGCCAGCAGTGAAGGGAGGGGTCAGCCCCAGCATTTT. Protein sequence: CASSEGRGQPQHF.

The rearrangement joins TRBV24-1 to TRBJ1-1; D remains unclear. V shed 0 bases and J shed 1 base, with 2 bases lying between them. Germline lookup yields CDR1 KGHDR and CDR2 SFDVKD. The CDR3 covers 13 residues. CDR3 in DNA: TGTGCCACCAGTGATTTGGAGAACACTGAAGCTTTCTTT. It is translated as CATSDLENTEAFF.

The CDR3 DNA sequence: TGCGCCAGCAGCCAGAACTGGGACAGGTTCGCCTACGAGCAGTACTTC. Its protein product is CASSQNWDRFAYEQYF. The gene calls are TRBV4-3 and TRBJ2-7; 8 bases line up with TRBD1. The V and J ends lost 3 bases and 2 bases, in that order; junction bases with no gene match: 9. The CDR3 has 16 amino acids. Germline CDR1 reads LGHNA; CDR2 reads YSLEER.

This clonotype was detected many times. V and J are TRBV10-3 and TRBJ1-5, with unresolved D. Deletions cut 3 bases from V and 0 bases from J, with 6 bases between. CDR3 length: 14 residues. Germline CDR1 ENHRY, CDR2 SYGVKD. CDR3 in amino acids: CAISERDSNQPQHF. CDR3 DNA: TGTGCCATCAGTGAAAGGGATAGCAATCAGCCCCAGCATTTT.

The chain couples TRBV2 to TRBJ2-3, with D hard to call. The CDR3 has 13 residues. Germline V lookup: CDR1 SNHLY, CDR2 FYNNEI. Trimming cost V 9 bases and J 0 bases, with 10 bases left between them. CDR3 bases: TGTGCCAGAGGGCGTCCTAGCACAGATACGCAGTATTTT. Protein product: CARGRPSTDTQYF.

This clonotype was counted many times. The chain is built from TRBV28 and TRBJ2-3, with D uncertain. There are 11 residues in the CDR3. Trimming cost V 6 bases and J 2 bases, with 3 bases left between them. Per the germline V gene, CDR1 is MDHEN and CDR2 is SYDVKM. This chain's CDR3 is CASSDTDTQYF. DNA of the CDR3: TGTGCCAGCAGCGACACAGATACGCAGTATTTT.

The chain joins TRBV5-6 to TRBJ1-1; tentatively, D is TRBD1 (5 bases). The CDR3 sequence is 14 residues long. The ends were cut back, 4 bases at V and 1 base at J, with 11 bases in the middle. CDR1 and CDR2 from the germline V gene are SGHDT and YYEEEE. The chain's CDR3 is CASSPGDRNTEAFF. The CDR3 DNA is TGTGCCAGCAGCCCCGGGGACCGGAACACTGAAGCTTTCTTT.

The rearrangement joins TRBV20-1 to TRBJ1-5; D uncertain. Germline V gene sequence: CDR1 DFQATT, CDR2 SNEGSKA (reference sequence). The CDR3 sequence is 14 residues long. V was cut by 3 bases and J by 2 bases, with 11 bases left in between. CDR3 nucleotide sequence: TGCAGTGCTAGCTCCGCCCTCGGCAATCAGCCCCAGCATTTT. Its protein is CSASSALGNQPQHF.